This T cell receptor beta chain was found in a study of shared clonotypes between healthy human individuals (dated by TCRdb to the early 2020s). Regarding the research as a whole: The cohort included three men and a couple of women between 18 and 49 years of age. Different laboratories and diverse techniques were used to prepare libraries and sequence TCR repertoires, to increase sequencing depth and limit assay-specific biases. Per donor, three plates each were used for CD4 naive and CD4 memory, two for CD8 naive, and one for CD8 memory. Blood TCR repertoires of a handful of healthy adults were deeply sequenced to estimate repertoire size and the extent of clonotype sharing between individuals. Between about 0.9 and 8.9 billion PBMCs per donor were obtained by leukapheresis. General conclusions and limits of the study: Larger estimated clonotype richness was generally found for naive subsets than for memory subsets. Only blood was sampled, and tissue TCR repertoires likely differ from those in blood. About 4.5% of naive CD4, around 3.6% of naive CD8, around 2.3% of memory CD4, and about 0.4% of memory CD8 clonotypes were shared across a few donors. Compared with non-shared clonotypes, the clonotypes found in all four sorted-subset donors had higher generation probabilities. Because the study included only a small number of donors, the genetic and exposure-history diversity represented was limited. Pairwise subsampling indicated that sequencing depth was expected to affect the degree of clonotype sharing among donors. Incomplete sequencing was indicated by rarefaction of sorted-subset datasets, despite the large sequencing depth.

The donors were healthy, HIV-negative adults with no recently reported acute infections or vaccinations. Only Caucasian adults living in Nashville, Tennessee, USA were represented among the donors. CD4+ T cells were enriched through magnetic negative selection, after which naive cells were positively selected on CD45RA and the remaining negative fraction served as the memory subset. Blood was obtained by leukapheresis, after which PBMCs were separated by Ficoll-Histopaque density gradient centrifugation and cryopreserved in liquid nitrogen vapor phase. Purity and quantity of every magnetically sorted T cell population were checked by analytical flow cytometry. Each sorted fraction had its genomic DNA isolated and then quantified by UV absorbance on a Nanodrop 2000c. Comment on this clone: What antigen it recognizes has not been identified. No much larger clone is present one base from it, and per-base qualities are unavailable.

TCR CDR3 regions were amplified from genomic DNA by multiplex PCR using the deep immunoSEQ assay. For each cell subset, the extracted genomic DNA was distributed evenly across all wells of several immunoSEQ 96-well plates, and each plate served as one replicate. Each replicate PCR for sorted subsets received roughly 0.2 ug genomic DNA, equal to roughly 33,000 T cell genomes. Purified libraries were measured with a Qubit 3.0 fluorometer, size-checked on a Bioanalyzer 2100, and measured again with the KAPA Library Quantification kit. A separate single-read 150-cycle Illumina NextSeq 550 flow cell was used to sequence each immunoSEQ 96-well plate. The published analysis was carried out like this. Because the immunoSEQ output held only junctional sequences and lacked quality scores, the filtering could not match the filtering applied to full-length reads. Sequences were annotated with PyIR, a Python wrapper for IgBLAST v1.9, and V/J genes and CDR3 were assigned using IMGT germline references. Reads were filtered out if the reads had weak V/J assignments (E-value above 1e-6), no CDR3, stop codons, out-of-frame junctions, or ambiguous translated residues. V3J clonotypes were defined as sequences sharing an identical inferred V gene, J gene, and CDR3 amino acid sequence. The percentage overlap between two repertoires was calculated by dividing the number of shared unique clonotypes by the size of the smaller repertoire. Three approaches were used to assess repertoire richness: RTK rarefaction, the Chao1 estimator, and Recon v2.1 estimates of unobserved clonotypes. Generation probabilities for all TCRbeta clonotypes obtained by the gDNA method from several donors were computed using OLGA. Held by TCRdb, this immuneACCESS table contains in-frame sequences only and omits some clones. Under half of the omission traces to an unresolved V gene where checked; the cause of the rest is unknown. V and J calls and clone size follow that table, whereas D and trimming were derived from the DNA. Present in this sample are roughly 2 million clones, 85% to 95% of which were seen just once. The ten most abundant clones make up more than 0.1% of the sample.

The CDR3 sequence holds 11 residues, the cysteine and phenylalanine included. Only the CDR3 region is kept as DNA, spanning 33 bases read in frame from base 1. V is pared back by 4 bases and J by 3 bases, with 3 bases lying between the germline termini. From a lookup of the germline V gene (reference sequence), CDR1 and CDR2 are MNHNY and SVGAGI. The chain is made from TRBV6-6 and TRBJ2-5, with the D gene too uncertain to name. Sequencing input: naive CD4+ T cells sorted from blood. The sample's cell subset or site label, in plain terms: CD45RA+ positively selected. The clonotype originates from a man between 18 and 35 years old in good health. The CDR3 corresponds to CASSWKETQYF. The nucleotide sequence is given as TGTGCCAGCAGTTGGAAAGAGACCCAGTACTTC.